This T cell receptor beta chain was sequenced in a study of CD8+ T cells in alopecia areata. Study in general: Treated patients were given oral tofacitinib, which was dosed at 5 to 10 mg twice daily. Study-wide points: Many expanded lesional clones persisted during tofacitinib (in both scalp and blood). Scalp clonality and expanded CD8+ clones among the top 100 fell significantly with tofacitinib.

Sequencing used cDNA as its template, made by extracting RNA and reverse transcribing it. Sequenced by immunoSEQ multiplex PCR; TCRdb stores in-frame clones only, minus some. The sample consists of about 210,000 clones, around two fifths of them appearing once. Noted treatment: oral pan-JAK inhibitor, 5-10 mg twice daily. This clone was seen only a few times. Its cognate antigen is unknown. The V gene lost 5 bases and the J gene lost 1 base, with 12 bases spanning the gap. The CDR3 is made up of 16 amino acids. Germline lookup yields CDR1 LNHDA and CDR2 SQIVND (reference sequence). The receptor comes from a human donor with alopecia areata. This chain uses TRBV19 with TRBJ2-6; no definite D call. This specimen was CD4+ T cells sorted from blood, taken at roughly week 30, from a patient treated with tofacitinib. CDR3 loop: CASSDPAISGANVLTF. CDR3 sequence (DNA): TGTGCCAGTAGTGACCCAGCGATTTCTGGGGCCAACGTCCTGACTTTC.